The clone carrying this TCR beta chain was picked up many times. Antigen specificity is unknown. For ophthalmopathy patients, the Clinical Activity Score was at least 3 and the NOSPECS grade at least 4; duration was under 3 months. Pregnant or lactating patients were excluded, as were those with uncontrolled infection or other autoimmune disease. Germline V CDR1 and CDR2: DFQATT, SNEGSKA (reference sequence). The germline V and J ends were trimmed by 2 bases and 0 bases, with 12 bases remaining between them. The CDR3 is 15 amino acids. The record originates from a study of T cells in Graves' hyperthyroidism and ophthalmopathy. Across the whole study: Initial diagnosis, before any treatment, was when peripheral blood was collected.

Study-wide findings and caveats: Blood held most thyroid clonotypes expanded above 0.001 frequency.

The TCR beta CDR3 regions underwent amplification using RNA transcripts as the source. A set of HTBI primers served as the primers for a first-round RT-PCR of the TCR CDR3. TCRdb used MiXCR to reprocess the multiplex PCR reads, holding one entry per CDR3 protein. The sample has around 600,000 distinct CDR3 sequences; 15% to 20% are singletons. This sequence joins TRBV20-1 and TRBJ2-3, with no clear D. This clonotype was obtained from a woman between 40 and 50 years old with Graves' ophthalmopathy. Sequencing was done on a sample of blood. CDR3 nucleotides: TGCAGTGCTAGATTTGGGGTATTTAGCACAGATACGCAGTATTTT. Translated: CSARFGVFSTDTQYF.